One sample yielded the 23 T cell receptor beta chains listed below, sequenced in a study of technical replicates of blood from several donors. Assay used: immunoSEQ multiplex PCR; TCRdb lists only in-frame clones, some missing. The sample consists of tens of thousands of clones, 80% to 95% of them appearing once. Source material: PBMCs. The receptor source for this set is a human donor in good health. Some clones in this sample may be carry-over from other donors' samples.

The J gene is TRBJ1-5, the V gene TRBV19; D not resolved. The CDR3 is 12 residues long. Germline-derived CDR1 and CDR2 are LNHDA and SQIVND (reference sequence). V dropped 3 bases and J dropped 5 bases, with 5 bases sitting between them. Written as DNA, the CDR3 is TGTGCCAGTAGTATCCAGTATCAGCCCCAGCATTTT. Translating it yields CASSIQYQPQHF.

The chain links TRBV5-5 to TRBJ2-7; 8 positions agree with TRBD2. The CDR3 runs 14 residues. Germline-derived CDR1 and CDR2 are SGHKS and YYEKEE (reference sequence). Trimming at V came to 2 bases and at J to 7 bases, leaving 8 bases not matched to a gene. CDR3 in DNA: TGTGCCAGCAGCTTTACGGGAGGGCCGGGAGAGCAGTACTTC. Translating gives CASSFTGGPGEQYF.

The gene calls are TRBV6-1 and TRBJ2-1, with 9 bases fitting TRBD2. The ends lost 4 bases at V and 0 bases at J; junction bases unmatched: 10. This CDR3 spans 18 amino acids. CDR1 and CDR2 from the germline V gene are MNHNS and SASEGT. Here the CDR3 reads CASSVFPTSGSSYNEQFF. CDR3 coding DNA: TGTGCCAGCAGTGTTTTCCCGACTAGCGGAAGCTCCTACAATGAGCAGTTCTTC.

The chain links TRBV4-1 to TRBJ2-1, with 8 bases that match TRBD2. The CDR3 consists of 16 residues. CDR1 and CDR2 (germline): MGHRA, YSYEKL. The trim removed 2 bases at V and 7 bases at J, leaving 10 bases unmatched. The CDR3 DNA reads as TGCGCCAGCAGCCAAAGTGCCGGGGGGGGCCGGAATGAGCAGTTCTTC. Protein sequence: CASSQSAGGGRNEQFF.

The CDR3 reads CASSGQGRYGYTF. DNA of the CDR3: TGTGCCAGCTCTGGACAGGGAAGGTATGGCTACACCTTC. This chain uses TRBV2 with TRBJ1-2, with TRBD1 matching 8 bases. The CDR3 has 13 amino acids. CDR1 SNHLY and CDR2 FYNNEI come from the germline V gene. Losses at the gene ends were 8 bases for V and 5 bases for J; bases not matched to a gene: 7. The entire variable domain, with the rest obtained from reference TRBV2 and TRBJ1-2, is as follows: EPEVTQTPSHQVTQMGQEVILRCVPISNHLYFYWYRQILGQKVEFLVSFYNNEISEKSEIFDDQFSVERPDGSNFTLKIRSTKLEDSAMYFCASSGQGRYGYTFGSGTRLTVV.

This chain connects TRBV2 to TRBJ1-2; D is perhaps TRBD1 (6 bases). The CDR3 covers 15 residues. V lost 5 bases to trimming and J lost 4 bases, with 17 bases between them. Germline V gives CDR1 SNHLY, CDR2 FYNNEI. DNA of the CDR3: TGTGCCAGCAGTTGGGAGGGACAAGTTTCCTATGGCTACACCTTC. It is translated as CASSWEGQVSYGYTF. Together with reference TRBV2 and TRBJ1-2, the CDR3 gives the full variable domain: EPEVTQTPSHQVTQMGQEVILRCVPISNHLYFYWYRQILGQKVEFLVSFYNNEISEKSEIFDDQFSVERPDGSNFTLKIRSTKLEDSAMYFCASSWEGQVSYGYTFGSGTRLTVV.

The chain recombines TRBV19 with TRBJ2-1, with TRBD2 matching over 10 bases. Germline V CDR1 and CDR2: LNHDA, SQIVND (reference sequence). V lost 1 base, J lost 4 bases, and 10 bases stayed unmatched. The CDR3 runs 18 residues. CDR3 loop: CASSIGSGLAGEYNEQFF. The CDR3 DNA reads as TGTGCCAGTAGTATAGGGTCGGGGCTAGCGGGAGAGTACAATGAGCAGTTCTTC.

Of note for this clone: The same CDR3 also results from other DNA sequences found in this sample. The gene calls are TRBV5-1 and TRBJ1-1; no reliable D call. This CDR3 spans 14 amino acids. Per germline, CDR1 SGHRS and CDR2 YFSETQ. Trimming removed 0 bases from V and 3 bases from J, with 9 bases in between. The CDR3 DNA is TGCGCCAGCAGCTTGGCCGGAGGATACACTGAAGCTTTCTTT. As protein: CASSLAGGYTEAFF. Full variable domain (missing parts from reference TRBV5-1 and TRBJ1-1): KAGVTQTPRYLIKTRGQQVTLSCSPISGHRSVSWYQQTPGQGLQFLFEYFSETQRNKGNFPGRFSGRQFSNSRSEMNVSTLELGDSALYLCASSLAGGYTEAFFGQGTRLTVV.

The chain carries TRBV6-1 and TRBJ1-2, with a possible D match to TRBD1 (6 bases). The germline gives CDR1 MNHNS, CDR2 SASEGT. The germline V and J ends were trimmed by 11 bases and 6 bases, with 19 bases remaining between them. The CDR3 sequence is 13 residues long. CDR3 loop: CAHGRGQADGYTF. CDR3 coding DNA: TGTGCCCACGGGCGGGGGCAAGCGGATGGCTACACCTTC.

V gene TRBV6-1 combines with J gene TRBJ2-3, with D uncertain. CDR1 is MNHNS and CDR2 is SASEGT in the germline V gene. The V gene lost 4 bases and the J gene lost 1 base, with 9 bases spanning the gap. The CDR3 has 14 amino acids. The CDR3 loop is CASSVYGGTDTQYF. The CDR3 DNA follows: TGTGCCAGCAGTGTATACGGAGGCACAGATACGCAGTATTTT.

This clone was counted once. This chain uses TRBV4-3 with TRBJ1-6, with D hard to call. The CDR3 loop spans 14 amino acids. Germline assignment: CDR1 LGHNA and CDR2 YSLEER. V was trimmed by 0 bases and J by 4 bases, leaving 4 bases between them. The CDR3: CASSQDRYNSPLHF. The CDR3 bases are TGCGCCAGCAGCCAAGACAGGTATAATTCACCCCTCCACTTT.

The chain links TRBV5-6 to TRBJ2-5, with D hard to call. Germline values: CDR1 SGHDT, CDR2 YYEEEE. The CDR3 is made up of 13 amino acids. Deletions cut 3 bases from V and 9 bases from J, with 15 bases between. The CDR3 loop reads CASSSPHVRAQYF. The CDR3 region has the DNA TGTGCCAGCAGCTCACCACATGTACGGGCCCAGTACTTC. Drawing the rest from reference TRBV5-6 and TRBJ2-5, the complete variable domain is DAGVTQSPTHLIKTRGQQVTLRCSPKSGHDTVSWYQQALGQGPQFIFQYYEEEERQRGNFPDRFSGHQFPNYSSELNVNALLLGDSALYLCASSSPHVRAQYFGPGTRLLVL.

The CDR3 protein is CASSQTAVDEDTQYF. DNA for the CDR3: TGCGCCAGCAGCCAGACAGCCGTGGATGAAGATACGCAGTATTTT. The V call is TRBV4-3, the J call TRBJ2-3; TRBD1 is a possible D gene (5 bases). This CDR3 has 15 residues. Trimming left V 3 bases short and J 5 bases short, with 15 bases between. The germline gives CDR1 LGHNA, CDR2 YSLEER.

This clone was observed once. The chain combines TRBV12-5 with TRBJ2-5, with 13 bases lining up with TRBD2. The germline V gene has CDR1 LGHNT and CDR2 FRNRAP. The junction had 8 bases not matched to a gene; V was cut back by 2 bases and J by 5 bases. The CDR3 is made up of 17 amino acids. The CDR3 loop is CASGLFPTSGGPETQYF. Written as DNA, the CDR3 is TGTGCTAGTGGTTTGTTCCCGACTAGCGGGGGGCCGGAGACCCAGTACTTC.

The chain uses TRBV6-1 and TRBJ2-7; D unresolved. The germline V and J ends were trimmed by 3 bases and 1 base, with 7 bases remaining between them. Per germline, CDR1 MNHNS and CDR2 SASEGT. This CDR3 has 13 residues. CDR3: CASSEQVSYEQYF. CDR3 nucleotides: TGTGCCAGCAGTGAGCAGGTTTCCTACGAGCAGTACTTC.

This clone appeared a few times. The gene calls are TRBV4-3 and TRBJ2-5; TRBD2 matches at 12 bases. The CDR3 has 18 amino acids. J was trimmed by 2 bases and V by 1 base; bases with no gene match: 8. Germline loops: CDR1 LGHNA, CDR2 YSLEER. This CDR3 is CASSQGGASGGGQETQYF. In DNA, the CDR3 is TGCGCCAGCAGCCAAGGCGGGGCTAGCGGGGGGGGACAAGAGACCCAGTACTTC.

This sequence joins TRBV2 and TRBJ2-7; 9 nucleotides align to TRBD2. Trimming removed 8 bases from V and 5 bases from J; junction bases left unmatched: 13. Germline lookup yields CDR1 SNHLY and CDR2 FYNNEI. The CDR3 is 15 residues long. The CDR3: CASAATRGRAHEQYF. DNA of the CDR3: TGTGCCAGCGCCGCCACTCGCGGGAGGGCCCACGAGCAGTACTTC.

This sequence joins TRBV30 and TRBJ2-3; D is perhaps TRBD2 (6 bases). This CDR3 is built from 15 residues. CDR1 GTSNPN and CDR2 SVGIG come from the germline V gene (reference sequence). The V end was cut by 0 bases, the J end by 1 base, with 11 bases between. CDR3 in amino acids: CAWSVAASGTDTQYF. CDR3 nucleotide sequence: TGTGCCTGGAGTGTGGCGGCTAGCGGCACAGATACGCAGTATTTT.

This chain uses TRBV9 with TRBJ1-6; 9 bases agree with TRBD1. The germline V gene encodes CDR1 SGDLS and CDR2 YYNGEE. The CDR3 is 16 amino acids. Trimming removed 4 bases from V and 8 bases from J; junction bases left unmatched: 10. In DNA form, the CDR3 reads TGTGCCAGCAGCCTCCGAGGGGGACAGGGATATTCACCCCTCCACTTT. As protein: CASSLRGGQGYSPLHF.

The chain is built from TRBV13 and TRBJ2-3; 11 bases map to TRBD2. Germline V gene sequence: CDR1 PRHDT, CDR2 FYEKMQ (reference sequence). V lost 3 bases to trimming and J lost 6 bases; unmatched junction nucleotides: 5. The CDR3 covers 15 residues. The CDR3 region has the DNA TGTGCCAGCAGCTTGAGGACTAGCGGGCGGGATACGCAGTATTTT. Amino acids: CASSLRTSGRDTQYF.

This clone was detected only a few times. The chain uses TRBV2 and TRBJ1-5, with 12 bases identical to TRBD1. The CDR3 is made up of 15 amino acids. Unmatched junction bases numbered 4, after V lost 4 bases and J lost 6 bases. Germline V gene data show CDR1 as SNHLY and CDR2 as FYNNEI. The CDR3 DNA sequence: TGTGCCAGCAGTGGCGGGACAGGGGGCTTTCAGCCCCAGCATTTT. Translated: CASSGGTGGFQPQHF.

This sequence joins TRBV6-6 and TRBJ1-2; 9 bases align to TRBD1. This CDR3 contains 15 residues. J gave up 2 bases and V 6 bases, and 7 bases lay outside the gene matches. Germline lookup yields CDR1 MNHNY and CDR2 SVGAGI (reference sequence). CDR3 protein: CASRAGTGQNYGYTF. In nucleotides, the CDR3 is TGTGCCAGCAGAGCCGGGACAGGGCAGAACTATGGCTACACCTTC.

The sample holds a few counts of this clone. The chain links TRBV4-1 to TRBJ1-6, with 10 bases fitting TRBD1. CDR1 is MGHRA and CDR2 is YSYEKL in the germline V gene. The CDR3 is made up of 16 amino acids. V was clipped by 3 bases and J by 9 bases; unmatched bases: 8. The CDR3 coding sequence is TGCGCCAGCAGCCAGATCCCGGGACAGGGGAGTTCACCCCTCCACTTT. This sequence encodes CASSQIPGQGSSPLHF.